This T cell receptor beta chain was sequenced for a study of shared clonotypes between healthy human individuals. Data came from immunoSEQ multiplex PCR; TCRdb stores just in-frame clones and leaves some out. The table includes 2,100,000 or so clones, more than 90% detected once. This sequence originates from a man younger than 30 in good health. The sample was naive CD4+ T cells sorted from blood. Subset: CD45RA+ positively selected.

DNA of the CDR3: TGCAGCGGTGGGGCCCGGCAGGACGGGGCCTCCTACAATGAGCAGTTCTTC. Translated: CSGGARQDGASYNEQFF. The V gene is TRBV29-1, the J gene TRBJ2-1; possibly TRBD1 or TRBD2 for D (5 bases each). Germline V CDR1 and CDR2: SQVTM, ANQGSEA. The CDR3 covers 17 residues. With 7 bases removed from V and 0 bases from J, the gap between germline ends came to 22 bases.